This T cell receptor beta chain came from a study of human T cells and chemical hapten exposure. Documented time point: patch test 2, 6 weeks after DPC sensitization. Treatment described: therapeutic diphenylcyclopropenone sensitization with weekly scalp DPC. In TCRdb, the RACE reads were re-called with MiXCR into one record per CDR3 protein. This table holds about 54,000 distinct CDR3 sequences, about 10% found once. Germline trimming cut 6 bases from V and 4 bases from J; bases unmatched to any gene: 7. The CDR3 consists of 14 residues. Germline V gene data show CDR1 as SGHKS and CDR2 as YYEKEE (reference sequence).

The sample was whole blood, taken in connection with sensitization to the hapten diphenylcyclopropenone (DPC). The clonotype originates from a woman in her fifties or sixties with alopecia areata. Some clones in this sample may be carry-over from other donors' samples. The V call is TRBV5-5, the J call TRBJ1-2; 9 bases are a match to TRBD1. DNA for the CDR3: TGTGCCAGCAACGAACAGGGGGCGGCCTATGGCTACACCTTC. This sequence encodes CASNEQGAAYGYTF. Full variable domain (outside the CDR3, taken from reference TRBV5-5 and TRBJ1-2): DAGVTQSPTHLIKTRGQQVTLRCSPISGHKSVSWYQQVLGQGPQFIFQYYEKEERGRGNFPDRFSARQFPNYSSELNVNALLLGDSALYLCASNEQGAAYGYTFGSGTRLTVV.